This T cell receptor (beta chain) stems from a study of shared clonotypes between healthy human individuals. Per the germline V gene, CDR1 is MDHEN and CDR2 is SYDVKM. Deletions cut 5 bases from V and 6 bases from J, with 23 bases between. This CDR3 spans 17 amino acids. Overall study findings and caveats: Rarefaction gave evidence that sorted-subset sequencing remained incomplete despite large depth. Generally, estimated richness proved larger in naive subsets than it did in memory subsets.

TCRdb's table, derived via immunoSEQ multiplex PCR, lists solely in-frame clones and lacks some. The sample has some 2,000,000 clones, around 95% seen once. As for this clone: Its matching antigen is unknown.

The TCR sequence derives from a man aged 18 to 29 in good health. The sequenced material came from naive CD4+ T cells sorted from blood. Subset described: CD45RA+ positively selected. The chain uses TRBV28 and TRBJ1-5, with D possibly being TRBD1 (5 bases). The CDR3 DNA reads as TGTGCCAGCAGTCCGGGTCGATGGGGGACCAAGAGTCAGCCCCAGCATTTT. This gives the protein CASSPGRWGTKSQPQHF.